A single sample gave rise to the 10 T cell receptor beta chains below, sequenced in a study of blood T cell repertoires in COVID-19 (dated by TCRdb to the early 2020s). The method was the immunoSEQ multiplex PCR assay. This immuneACCESS table, as held by TCRdb, lists in-frame sequences with V and J called but not all clones. Of the missing ones, under half trace to an unresolved V gene in checked studies; the others have no known cause. The sample includes around 100,000 clones, with just over 85% observed a single time. The ten largest make up approximately 3.5% of the sample. The sample consisted of peripheral blood. The receptors shown here come from a human donor in a cohort sampled during active COVID-19.

This chain joins TRBV4-3 and TRBJ2-2; 7 bases align to TRBD1. V shed 0 bases, J shed 4 bases, and the junction held 5 bases outside the gene matches. The length of the CDR3 is 16 residues. From germline, CDR1 is LGHNA and CDR2 YSLEER. The CDR3 protein is CASSQERTGFTGELFF. CDR3 DNA sequence: TGCGCCAGCAGCCAAGAAAGGACAGGATTCACCGGGGAGCTGTTTTTT.

The chain employs TRBV30 and TRBJ2-2; tentatively, D is TRBD1 (6 bases). This CDR3 has 13 amino acids. The V gene lost 8 bases and the J gene lost 4 bases, with 14 bases spanning the gap. CDR1 is GTSNPN and CDR2 is SVGIG in the germline V gene (reference sequence). In DNA form, the CDR3 reads TGTGCCGAATCAGGGGCAATCACCGGGGAGCTGTTTTTT. This gives the protein CAESGAITGELFF.

J is TRBJ2-3 and V is TRBV5-4; 9 positions agree with TRBD2. This CDR3 contains 15 residues. The V gene end was trimmed by 3 bases and the J gene end by 2 bases; junction bases not matched to a gene: 4. Germline V gene lookup returns CDR1 SGHNT and CDR2 YYREEE (reference sequence). CDR3 sequence: CASSSLAGVTDTQYF. In DNA, the CDR3 is TGTGCCAGCAGCTCTTTAGCGGGGGTCACAGATACGCAGTATTTT.

CDR3 nucleotides: TGTGCCACCAGTGATGACACAGGGGCAGATACGCAGTATTTT. It codes for CATSDDTGADTQYF. The rearrangement joins TRBV24-1 to TRBJ2-3; 7 positions match TRBD1. V dropped 3 bases and J dropped 4; count of bases not matched to a gene: 3. This CDR3 has 14 residues. The germline V gene encodes CDR1 KGHDR and CDR2 SFDVKD.

This clone was seen only once. V gene TRBV27 combines with J gene TRBJ2-3; 12 bases fit TRBD2. CDR3 length: 14 residues. Per the germline V gene, CDR1 is MNHEY and CDR2 is SMNVEV (reference sequence). Trimming cost V 2 bases and J 8 bases; bases outside gene matches: 2. The CDR3 loop reads CASSLELAGGTQYF. The CDR3 nucleotides are TGTGCCAGCAGTTTAGAACTAGCGGGAGGTACGCAGTATTTT.

V gene TRBV5-1 combines with J gene TRBJ1-1; tentatively, D is TRBD1 (5 bases). In germline, CDR1 is SGHRS, CDR2 YFSETQ. CDR3 length: 13 residues. V gave up 4 bases and J gave up 8 bases, with 15 bases separating them. CDR3 loop: CASSPGGTAEAFF. The DNA of the CDR3 is TGCGCCAGCAGCCCGGGAGGGACGGCAGAAGCTTTCTTT.

The gene calls are TRBV7-2 and TRBJ2-3; weak D call: TRBD2 (5 bases). Germline V CDR1 and CDR2: SGHTA, FQGNSA. This CDR3 is built from 14 residues. The V gene lost 10 bases and the J gene lost 1 base, with 15 bases spanning the gap. The chain's CDR3 is CATPPWGGTDTQYF. In DNA, the CDR3 is TGTGCCACCCCCCCCTGGGGAGGCACAGATACGCAGTATTTT.

This clone came up once. The chain employs TRBV4-1 and TRBJ2-5; 7 bases fit TRBD1. The J segment lost 2 bases and the V segment lost 4 bases, leaving 7 bases of the junction unmatched. The V gene's germline CDR1 is MGHRA and CDR2 YSYEKL. The CDR3 runs 15 residues. DNA for the CDR3: TGCGCCAGCAGCCGCGGGCGACAGGGACAAGAGACCCAGTACTTC. It translates to CASSRGRQGQETQYF.

The CDR3 DNA follows: TGTGCCAGTAACGGAGGCTACAATGAGCAGTTCTTC. Protein sequence: CASNGGYNEQFF. The gene calls are TRBV27 and TRBJ2-1; TRBD2 is a possible D gene (5 bases). The ends were cut back, 9 bases at V and 3 bases at J, with 9 bases in the middle. From germline, CDR1 is MNHEY and CDR2 SMNVEV (reference sequence). This CDR3 contains 12 residues.

This clone was seen a handful of times. The gene calls are TRBV24-1 and TRBJ2-2; 13 bases fit TRBD2. The V and J ends lost 6 bases and 6 bases, in that order; junction bases with no gene match: 6. Germline values: CDR1 KGHDR, CDR2 SFDVKD. The CDR3 contains 16 residues. The CDR3 nucleotides read TGTGCCACCAGTCGCTCCGGGACTAGCGGGGCCGGGGAGCTGTTTTTT. Its translation: CATSRSGTSGAGELFF.